This TCR beta chain was captured in a study of T cells after yellow fever vaccination. Study-level results: On re-exposure, the response was weaker but peaked faster, at day 5 versus 15.

A single record per CDR3 protein comes from TCRdb applying MiXCR to the 5' RACE reads. The data contain some 600,000 distinct CDR3 sequences, approximately 13% of them singletons. A few counts support this clonotype. What it binds is unknown. CDR1 is SGHRS, CDR2 YFSETQ, per germline. The V gene lost 4 bases and the J gene lost 5 bases, with 12 bases spanning the gap. This CDR3 region has 13 residues. This specimen was PBMCs, taken on the day of the yellow fever booster vaccination. The TCR was taken from a man aged 30 to 39 who received the YFV17D yellow fever vaccine. The chain combines TRBV5-1 with TRBJ1-1, with no clear D. The CDR3 sequence: CASSEPRGTEAFF. The CDR3 DNA reads TGCGCCAGCAGCGAACCTCGAGGGACTGAAGCTTTCTTT.